The rows below give T cell receptor beta chains drawn from one sample of a study of CXCR3-negative and CXCR3-positive naive CD8 T cells. One entry per CDR3 protein, without DNA, is what TCRdb gives after re-calling the 5' RACE reads. In total, the table holds about 48,000 distinct CDR3 sequences. The sequencing input was memory CD8+ T cells from blood. These receptor sequences come from a human donor in good health. Some clones in this sample may be carry-over from other donors' samples. Each CDR3 is given with its conserved first and last residue.

V: TRBV18; J: TRBJ2-7; CDR3: CASRPAGDEQYF
V: TRBV12-3/TRBV12-4; J: TRBJ2-3; CDR3: CASSDPGAQWRQYF
V: TRBV12-3/TRBV12-4; J: TRBJ2-2; CDR3: CASSSPTAPNTGELFF
V: TRBV13; J: TRBJ2-4; CDR3: CASSSRGQKNIQYF
V: TRBV28; J: TRBJ2-2; CDR3: CASSPGTANTGELFF
V: TRBV29-1; J: TRBJ1-2; CDR3: CSVEDIAHRENYGYTF
V: TRBV29-1; J: TRBJ1-1; CDR3: CSVEDPQGAEAFF
V: TRBV7-8; J: TRBJ2-3; CDR3: CARSLAGGVDTQYF
V: TRBV7-7; J: TRBJ2-2; CDR3: CASSLGQGITGELFF
V: TRBV29-1; J: TRBJ2-1; CDR3: CSVEGGPSYNEQFF
V: TRBV2; J: TRBJ2-1; CDR3: CASSSGGYNEQFF